This is a list of T cell receptor beta chains from one sample in a study of beta chain features in type 1 diabetes. The assay was immunoSEQ multiplex PCR, and TCRdb's table has in-frame clones only and misses some. The sample has 330,000 or so clones, roughly 13% seen once; the top ten hold approximately 0.01%. Sequencing input: naive CD4+ T cells from blood. These receptors were obtained from a woman under 30 with type 1 diabetes. Both conserved end residues are part of each CDR3. A D gene is named only where the DNA matches it firmly. Only some rows state a clone size, as once, few, many or a class for expanded clones.

CDR3nt | CDR3aa | j_gene | d_gene | v_gene | abundance
TGCGCCAGCAGCCAAGGACAGGGGGCCGAGCAGTACTTC | CASSQGQGAEQYF | TRBJ2-7 | TRBD1 | TRBV4-1 | -
TGTGCCAGCCCCTGTCGGGAGCAGTTCTTC | CASPCREQFF | TRBJ2-1 | - | TRBV27 | -
TGTGCCAGCAGCTTAGAATTACAGGGTAGTCAGCCCCAGCATTTT | CASSLELQGSQPQHF | TRBJ1-5 | - | TRBV7-2 | -
TGTGCCAGTAGTACCTTGAACACCGGGGAGCTGTTTTTT | CASSTLNTGELFF | TRBJ2-2 | - | TRBV19 | few
TGTGCCAGCATTCCGACTAGCGGGGGTACCTACGAGCAGTACTTC | CASIPTSGGTYEQYF | TRBJ2-7 | TRBD2 | TRBV6-5 | few
TGTGCCTGGACTACAGGGGGCGCGGGGGCCAACGTCCTGACTTTC | CAWTTGGAGANVLTF | TRBJ2-6 | TRBD1 | TRBV30 | -
TGTGCCAGCAGCCTGGACACAGCTGGGGCCAACGTCCTGACTTTC | CASSLDTAGANVLTF | TRBJ2-6 | - | TRBV7-9 | few
TGTGCCACCAGCAGAGTAGACAGACGAGCCACCGGGGAGCTGTTTTTT | CATSRVDRRATGELFF | TRBJ2-2 | - | TRBV15 | few
TGTGCCAGCAGTGTCCGAGCGGGGGGGCGCACAGATACGCAGTATTTT | CASSVRAGGRTDTQYF | TRBJ2-3 | TRBD2 | TRBV2 | few
TGTGCCAGCAGCTCGGGACTAGCGTCACCATGGCGAGGGGAGCAGTACTTC | CASSSGLASPWRGEQYF | TRBJ2-7 | TRBD2 | TRBV5-6 | few
TGTGCCAGCAGTTTGGAGTGGAATCAGCCCCAGCATTTT | CASSLEWNQPQHF | TRBJ1-5 | - | TRBV28 | -
TGTGCCAGCAGTTACTCGATTACGGGGACTGAAGCTTTCTTT | CASSYSITGTEAFF | TRBJ1-1 | - | TRBV6-5 | -
TGTGCCAGCAGGTTCAGGGGCGCTAGCGGCTACACCTTC | CASRFRGASGYTF | TRBJ1-2 | - | TRBV2 | few
TGTGCCAGCAGCTTAGGGAACAGGGACGAGCAGTTCTTC | CASSLGNRDEQFF | TRBJ2-1 | - | TRBV7-7 | -
TGTGCCAGCAGAAATAACAATGAGCAGTTCTTC | CASRNNNEQFF | TRBJ2-1 | - | TRBV28 | few
TGTGCTAGTGGTTTGGGGACAGGATTTTCTACAGATACGCAGTATTTT | CASGLGTGFSTDTQYF | TRBJ2-3 | TRBD1 | TRBV12-5 | -